The source of this T cell receptor (beta chain) is a study of T cells in Graves' hyperthyroidism and ophthalmopathy. The CDR3 extends over 14 amino acids. The germline gives CDR1 WSHSY, CDR2 SAAADI. Trimming took off 2 bases at V and 6 bases at J, with 13 bases between the two ends. Uncontrolled infections, other autoimmune diseases, pregnancy or lactation led to exclusion of patients. Every diagnosis used clinical symptoms, serum thyroxine and TRAb, thyroid ultrasound and orbital computed tomography. Over 8 ml fresh peripheral blood yielded the PBMCs. Worth noting for this clonotype: Its antigen is as yet unknown. Because the CDR3 is missing its conserved closing phenylalanine or tryptophan, this is likely a read error.

TCR beta CDR3 regions were amplified from RNA. HTBI primers were used for first-round RT-PCR of the TCR CDR3. From the multiplex PCR reads, TCRdb called clonotypes with MiXCR, one entry per CDR3 protein. This table has fewer than 400,000 distinct CDR3 sequences, more than 15% appearing once. Study observations and caveats: Model-based prediction identified ophthalmopathy a median roughly 6.1 months prior to its onset.

The source is a woman aged 18-29 years with Graves' hyperthyroidism that later progressed to Graves' ophthalmopathy. This chain links TRBV10-2 with TRBJ1-1; D not resolved. Sequenced: blood. CDR3 sequence (DNA): TGCGCCAGCAGTGAGCAGGCTCGGGGTGCTGAAGCTTTCCTT. Its protein is CASSEQARGAEAFL.